Sequencing of this T cell receptor beta chain was carried out in a study of T cells in Graves' hyperthyroidism and ophthalmopathy. Overall study: Peripheral blood specimens were obtained at initial diagnosis, prior to any treatment.

TCR beta CDR3 region amplification was performed from RNA transcripts. First-round RT-PCR of the TCR CDR3 relied on the HTBI primer set. TCRdb independently ran MiXCR on the multiplex PCR reads; one entry per CDR3 protein. The sample lists about 380,000 distinct CDR3 sequences; 15% to 20% were seen once. Uncontrolled infection, other autoimmune disease, pregnancy or lactation barred patients from enrollment. This clonotype was seen a few times. No antigen is known for it. J gave up 0 bases and V 6 bases, and 15 bases lay outside the gene matches. CDR1 SEHNR and CDR2 FQNEAQ come from the germline V gene (reference sequence). The CDR3 is made up of 20 amino acids. Whole-study findings and limits: Peripheral blood also featured most of the thyroid clonotypes expanded above 0.001.

Sequenced: blood. This receptor was obtained from a man younger than 35 with Graves' ophthalmopathy. This chain connects TRBV7-9 to TRBJ2-1; 12 bases match TRBD2. This CDR3 is CASSFPSGGALFSSYNEQFF. The CDR3 DNA reads TGTGCCAGCAGTTTCCCTAGCGGGGGGGCCCTTTTTAGCTCCTACAATGAGCAGTTCTTC. Full variable domain (outside the CDR3, taken from reference TRBV7-9 and TRBJ2-1): DTGVSQNPRHKITKRGQNVTFRCDPISEHNRLYWYRQTLGQGPEFLTYFQNEAQLEKSRLLSDRFSAERPKGSFSTLEIQRTEQGDSAMYLCASSFPSGGALFSSYNEQFFGPGTRLTVL.